A single sample is the source of the 25 T cell receptor beta chains below, sequenced in a study of shared clonotypes between healthy human individuals. Repertoires were generated with immunoSEQ multiplex PCR, while TCRdb's copy carries only in-frame clones and drops some. The sample lists 2 million to 3 million clones, 93% seen once, with around 0.4% in the top ten. Sequencing was performed on naive CD4+ T cells from PBMCs. Subset noted: CD45RA+ positively selected. The receptor set was obtained from a man aged 18 to 35 in good health. Some clones in this sample may be carry-over from other donors' samples.

In its sample, this clone was seen once. V usage is TRBV28 and J usage is TRBJ2-4; 9 bases match TRBD1. The CDR3 totals 14 residues. Germline lookup yields CDR1 MDHEN and CDR2 SYDVKM. Trimming cost V 7 bases and J 10 bases; bases outside gene matches: 11. CDR3 nucleotides: TGTGCCAGCATGGGACAGGGACCCGCAGGGATTCAGTACTTC. Its translation: CASMGQGPAGIQYF.

V is TRBV6-5 and J is TRBJ1-4; D gene uncertain. This CDR3 contains 14 residues. Germline CDR1 and CDR2: MNHEY and SVGAGI. Trimming left V 4 bases short and J 0 bases short, with 6 bases between. Here the CDR3 DNA reads TGTGCCAGCAGTTCCGGTTCAACTAATGAAAAACTGTTTTTT. It encodes CASSSGSTNEKLFF.

A word on this clone: Other DNA sequences of this sample code for an identical CDR3. V and J are TRBV7-9 and TRBJ2-2; no clear D. V shed 1 base and J shed 3 bases, with 0 bases lying between them. CDR1 and CDR2 from the germline V gene are SEHNR and FQNEAQ (reference sequence). CDR3 length: 12 amino acids. The CDR3 nucleotides read TGTGCCAGCAGCTTAGACACCGGGGAGCTGTTTTTT. It encodes CASSLDTGELFF.

V gene TRBV7-2 combines with J gene TRBJ1-5; D may be TRBD1 (5 bases). This CDR3 has 16 residues. Between the trimmed V and J ends, which lost 0 bases and 2 bases, there was a span of 11 bases. Germline V lookup: CDR1 SGHTA, CDR2 FQGNSA. The CDR3 region is CASSLAGGRGNQPQHF. CDR3 coding DNA: TGTGCCAGCAGCTTAGCAGGTGGCAGGGGCAATCAGCCCCAGCATTTT.

This clone has a single count. Within the sample, other DNA sequences also encode this same CDR3. V usage is TRBV5-1 and J usage is TRBJ1-1; 7 nucleotides align to TRBD1. V lost 1 base to trimming and J lost 3 bases; unmatched junction nucleotides: 12. CDR1 and CDR2 (germline): SGHRS, YFSETQ. This CDR3 contains 17 residues. The CDR3 DNA reads TGCGCCAGCAGCTTGTCTTTCGTGAAGGGGGCGTACACTGAAGCTTTCTTT. This sequence encodes CASSLSFVKGAYTEAFF.

The chain combines TRBV11-1 with TRBJ1-4; D is perhaps TRBD1 (6 bases). Germline V lookup: CDR1 SGHAT, CDR2 FQDESV (reference sequence). V lost 3 bases to trimming and J lost 7 bases, with 12 bases between them. There are 14 residues in the CDR3. This CDR3 is CASSFDRTPEKLFF. The DNA for the CDR3 is TGTGCCAGCAGCTTCGACAGGACTCCTGAAAAACTGTTTTTT.

The chain recombines TRBV7-3 with TRBJ2-1; unclear D gene. V was cut by 3 bases and J by 2 bases, with 11 bases left in between. CDR1 is SGHTA, CDR2 FQGTGA, per germline. This CDR3 is 15 amino acids long. DNA of the CDR3: TGTGCCAGCAGCTTCGGACCTACCACCTACAATGAGCAGTTCTTC. This encodes CASSFGPTTYNEQFF.

The rearrangement uses TRBV7-6 and TRBJ2-2; TRBD2 matches 10 bases. From germline, CDR1 is SGHVS and CDR2 FNYEAQ. This CDR3 has 21 residues. Trimming took 5 bases from V and 3 from J; bases not matched to a gene: 21. CDR3 region: CASSRAGTGASGSLYTGELFF. The CDR3 region has the DNA TGTGCCAGCAGCCGGGCGGGTACAGGTGCTAGCGGGAGTTTGTACACCGGGGAGCTGTTTTTT.

The chain links TRBV6-1 to TRBJ2-7; a weak D match, TRBD2 (5 bases). The CDR3 sequence is 16 residues long. Germline CDR1 reads MNHNS; CDR2 reads SASEGT. With 3 bases removed from V and 2 bases from J, the gap between germline ends came to 17 bases. In DNA, the CDR3 is TGTGCCAGCAGTGACTGGGTACGGGGTTCGACCTACGAGCAGTACTTC. This gives the protein CASSDWVRGSTYEQYF.

The CDR3 DNA is TGTGCCAGCAGTTCCCAAGGACAGGGGTTGCTAAACTATGGCTACACCTTC. It encodes CASSSQGQGLLNYGYTF. The chain recombines TRBV28 with TRBJ1-2; 9 bases fit TRBD1. The V and J ends lost 4 bases and 2 bases, in that order; junction bases with no gene match: 11. The CDR3 sequence is 17 residues long. From germline, CDR1 is MDHEN and CDR2 SYDVKM.

CDR3 residues: CASSLKGLATYF. For the CDR3, the DNA is TGTGCCAGCAGCTTAAAAGGACTAGCCACGTACTTC. The chain is built from TRBV7-2 and TRBJ2-7; 8 positions match TRBD2. The CDR3 consists of 12 residues. V shed 2 bases, J shed 12 bases, and the junction held 6 bases outside the gene matches. From germline, CDR1 is SGHTA and CDR2 FQGNSA.

The chain carries TRBV7-3 and TRBJ1-2; D gene uncertain. The CDR3 spans 13 residues. Germline CDR1 reads SGHTA; CDR2 reads FQGTGA. V lost 5 bases to trimming and J lost 8 bases, with 15 bases between them. CDR3 nucleotides: TGTGCCAGCAGCCTTTCTTGGGGTGAGGGCTACACCTTC. This sequence encodes CASSLSWGEGYTF. The complete variable domain, with remaining parts taken from reference TRBV7-3 and TRBJ1-2, reads GAGVSQTPSNKVTEKGKYVELRCDPISGHTALYWYRQSLGQGPEFLIYFQGTGAADDSGLPNDRFFAVRPEGSVSTLKIQRTERGDSAVYLCASSLSWGEGYTFGSGTRLTVV.

The V gene is TRBV18, the J gene TRBJ2-1; 7 bases align to TRBD2. Germline V lookup: CDR1 KGHSH, CDR2 LQKENI. Unmatched junction bases numbered 7, after V lost 6 bases and J lost 5 bases. The CDR3 loop spans 14 amino acids. The CDR3 loop is CASSGLGGDNEQFF. CDR3 coding DNA: TGTGCCAGCTCCGGACTAGGAGGGGACAATGAGCAGTTCTTC.

This rearrangement joins TRBV25-1 to TRBJ2-1; the D gene could be TRBD1 or TRBD2 (7 bases each). The CDR3 has 17 amino acids. Germline assignment: CDR1 MGHDK and CDR2 SYGVNS. The V and J ends lost 1 base and 6 bases respectively, with 19 bases between them. The chain's CDR3 is CASSELGGGGGGNEQFF. The CDR3 DNA reads as TGTGCCAGCAGTGAATTAGGGGGAGGGGGCGGCGGCAATGAGCAGTTCTTC.

V is TRBV7-9 and J is TRBJ1-2; the D is unclear. Trimming stripped 5 bases from V and 8 bases from J, with 18 bases between. Germline loops: CDR1 SEHNR, CDR2 FQNEAQ (reference sequence). The CDR3 is made up of 14 amino acids. This CDR3 is CASSPTSVVWGYTF. CDR3 DNA: TGTGCCAGCAGCCCAACGAGTGTAGTGTGGGGCTACACCTTC.

This sequence joins TRBV5-1 and TRBJ2-1, with a tentative D call TRBD2 (5 bases). V was pared by 1 base and J by 9 bases, with 11 bases between. The V gene's germline CDR1 is SGHRS and CDR2 YFSETQ. This CDR3 spans 13 amino acids. As DNA, the CDR3 is TGCGCCAGCAGCTTGCCGGTGGGAGTTGAGCAGTTCTTC. Translation gives CASSLPVGVEQFF.

As to this clone: Other DNA sequences within the sample encode an identical CDR3. V usage is TRBV7-9 and J usage is TRBJ2-7; perhaps TRBD2 as D (6 bases). The CDR3 runs to 13 residues. V was pared by 0 bases and J by 7 bases, with 10 bases between. Looked up from germline, CDR1 is SEHNR and CDR2 is FQNEAQ (reference sequence). For the CDR3, the DNA is TGTGCCAGCAGCTTAGCCGGGGGACGGGAGCAGTACTTC. Amino acids: CASSLAGGREQYF.

This chain connects TRBV7-6 to TRBJ2-1; D gene unclear. Germline CDR1 and CDR2: SGHVS and FNYEAQ. The V end lost 2 bases, the J end lost 6 bases, and 8 bases lay between the germline ends. This CDR3 comprises 13 residues. In DNA, the CDR3 is TGTGCCAGCAGCTTAACCTGGGTCAATGAGCAGTTCTTC. It translates to CASSLTWVNEQFF.

V usage is TRBV27 and J usage is TRBJ2-7; 8 bases align to TRBD2. Germline lookup yields CDR1 MNHEY and CDR2 SMNVEV (reference sequence). J lost 0 bases, V lost 5 bases, and 6 bases had no gene match. CDR3 length equals 15 residues. The chain's CDR3 is CASSIRAGASYEQYF. For the CDR3, the DNA is TGTGCCAGCAGTATCAGAGCGGGGGCCTCCTACGAGCAGTACTTC.

This sequence joins TRBV9 and TRBJ2-2; 10 bases align to TRBD2. Germline V gene lookup returns CDR1 SGDLS and CDR2 YYNGEE. Germline trimming cut 7 bases from V and 4 bases from J; bases unmatched to any gene: 10. The CDR3 runs 16 residues. The CDR3 is CASGTQSGRATGELFF. The CDR3 DNA reads TGTGCCAGCGGAACACAAAGCGGGAGGGCCACCGGGGAGCTGTTTTTT. The complete variable domain, with remaining parts taken from reference TRBV9 and TRBJ2-2, reads DSGVTQTPKHLITATGQRVTLRCSPRSGDLSVYWYQQSLDQGLQFLIQYYNGEERAKGNILERFSAQQFPDLHSELNLSSLELGDSALYFCASGTQSGRATGELFFGEGSRLTVL.

This clone was recorded once. V and J are TRBV6-5 and TRBJ1-6, with D unresolved. CDR1 is MNHEY, CDR2 SVGAGI, per germline. The CDR3 extends over 14 amino acids. V gave up 2 bases and J gave up 9 bases, with 11 bases separating them. CDR3 in amino acids: CASSYTGEGSPLHF. The DNA of the CDR3 is TGTGCCAGCAGTTACACTGGGGAGGGTTCACCCCTCCACTTT.

The DNA for the CDR3 is TGTGCCAGCAGCTTTAGCGGGACTCTGAGCACAGATACGCAGTATTTT. It is translated as CASSFSGTLSTDTQYF. This chain links TRBV7-2 with TRBJ2-3; 8 bases fit TRBD2. V shed 3 bases and J 0 bases; nucleotides not matched to a gene: 5. Germline loops: CDR1 SGHTA, CDR2 FQGNSA. The CDR3 covers 16 residues.

V and J are TRBV27 and TRBJ2-6, with 7 bases lining up with TRBD1. The germline CDR1 and CDR2 sequences are MNHEY and SMNVEV (reference sequence). This CDR3 is built from 19 residues. With 5 bases clipped from V and 1 base from J, the junction kept 14 bases outside the gene matches. Here the CDR3 DNA reads TGTGCCAGCAGTCCCTTCGACAGGGCCGAGGTTTCTGGGGCCAACGTCCTGACTTTC. Translating gives CASSPFDRAEVSGANVLTF.

In its sample, this clone was seen once. The rearrangement joins TRBV28 to TRBJ2-3, with 7 bases fitting TRBD1. The length of the CDR3 is 16 residues. The junction had 15 bases not matched to a gene; V was cut back by 10 bases and J by 2 bases. From germline, CDR1 is MDHEN and CDR2 SYDVKM. The CDR3 region is CATEGRDSGFTDTQYF. CDR3 sequence (DNA): TGTGCCACCGAGGGCCGGGACAGCGGATTCACAGATACGCAGTATTTT. Filled out from reference TRBV28 and TRBJ2-3, the complete variable domain reads DVKVTQSSRYLVKRTGEKVFLECVQDMDHENMFWYRQDPGLGLRLIYFSYDVKMKEKGDIPEGYSVSREKKERFSLILESASTNQTSMYLCATEGRDSGFTDTQYFGPGTRLTVL.

In its sample, this clone was seen once. The chain uses TRBV27 and TRBJ2-2; perhaps TRBD1 as D (6 bases). CDR3 length: 16 residues. The germline V gene has CDR1 MNHEY and CDR2 SMNVEV (reference sequence). V shed 5 bases and J shed 4 bases, with 17 bases lying between them. CDR3 in DNA: TGTGCCAGCAGTCCATTTACAGGGTGGTCCACCGGGGAGCTGTTTTTT. It translates to CASSPFTGWSTGELFF.